The present T cell receptor beta chain was sequenced within a study of CD8 T cells in ankylosing spondylitis. CDR1 and CDR2 (germline): SQVTM, ANQGSEA. V lost 3 bases and J lost 8; bases outside the gene matches: 14. The CDR3 covers 15 residues. Whole-study results and caveats: The study looked at matched synovial fluid samples from ankylosing spondylitis patients. Disease-linked clones were reported to be significantly enriched there. Ankylosing spondylitis blood seemed to carry a telltale TCR beta motif made of roughly 8 highly homologous variants. CD8+ cells made up the disease-linked clones, which were relatively rare in peripheral blood.

Quantitative barcoded 5'-RACE was used to prepare TCR beta libraries. In TCRdb, the 5' RACE reads were re-called with MiXCR into one record per CDR3 protein. The sample contains a few hundred thousand distinct CDR3 sequences, more than 15% of which appear only once. This clonotype occurred a few times. The antigen is unknown. V and J are TRBV29-1 and TRBJ2-3, with TRBD1 identical over 7 bases. The sequence was collected from a male donor with ankylosing spondylitis or in good health (not recorded which). The sequenced material came from blood, either unsorted or a sorted T cell fraction (not recorded which). CDR3 in amino acids: CSVDVLGTEDPTQYF. Written as DNA, the CDR3 is TGCAGCGTTGATGTCCTCGGGACAGAGGATCCTACGCAGTATTTT.